The entry that follows covers one T cell receptor beta chain sequence. No antigen is known for it. Researchers took blood at baseline, on cycle 4 day 1, and on cycle 7 day 1. The sample is drawn from a study of OX40 agonist ivuxolimab in advanced cancers. The method was immunoSEQ multiplex PCR; TCRdb's version includes in-frame clones alone and lacks a portion of them. The sample has 65,000 to 95,000 clones, approximately 82% seen once; the top ten hold 0.76%. General study results and limits: No determination was made of the antigen specificity of the expanded peripheral T cells.

The TCR comes from an adult with an advanced solid tumor such as melanoma, head and neck, liver or kidney cancer. Sequences were derived from CD4+ or CD8+ T cells sorted from blood, sampled in a trial of the OX40 agonist ivuxolimab.

For the CDR3, the DNA is TGCGCCAGCAGCTTAGGAAGGGGTGGAGTCCAAGAGACCCAGTACTTC. As protein: CASSLGRGGVQETQYF. This sequence joins TRBV5-1 and TRBJ2-5, with D maybe TRBD1 (5 bases). The germline V and J ends were trimmed by 2 bases and 1 base, with 15 bases remaining between them. CDR1 and CDR2 from the germline V gene are SGHRS and YFSETQ. This CDR3 region has 16 residues.